This T cell receptor beta chain appears in the sequencing data of a study of breast tumors, draining lymph nodes, adjacent tissues. MiXCR, applied by TCRdb to the multiplex PCR reads, yields one record per CDR3 protein. The data show over 150,000 distinct CDR3 sequences, 33% seen once. To note about this clonotype: Its matching antigen is unknown.

Study-wide points: Compared with basal-like, luminal-like tumors shared significantly more repertoire with nontumor tissue. Findings are consistent with lymph node origin and intratumoral expansion of most tumor T cells. Compared with lymph nodes, tumors were less diverse; compared with nontumor tissue, more.

Breast cancer patients provided tissue from their axillary draining lymph nodes. CDR1 is SGHTA, CDR2 FQGTGA, per germline. This CDR3 region has 13 residues. The ends were cut back, 2 bases at V and 5 bases at J, with 9 bases in the middle. Sequenced input: axillary lymph node tissue. The V gene is TRBV7-3, the J gene TRBJ1-1; no firm D call. This sequence originates from a female donor with breast cancer. Some clones in this sample may be carry-over from other donors' samples. The CDR3 DNA reads as TGTGCCAGCAGCTTACTTAAAGGGACTGAAGCTTTCTTT. Its translation is CASSLLKGTEAFF.